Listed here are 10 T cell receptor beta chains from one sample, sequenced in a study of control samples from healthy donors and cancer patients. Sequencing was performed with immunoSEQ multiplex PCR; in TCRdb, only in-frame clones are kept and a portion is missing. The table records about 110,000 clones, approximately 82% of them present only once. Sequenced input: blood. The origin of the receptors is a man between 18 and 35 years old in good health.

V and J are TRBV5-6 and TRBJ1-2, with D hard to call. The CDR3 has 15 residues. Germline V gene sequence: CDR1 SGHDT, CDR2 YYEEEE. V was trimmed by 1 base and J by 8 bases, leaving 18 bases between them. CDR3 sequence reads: CASSLREFAGRGYTF. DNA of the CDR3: TGTGCCAGCAGCTTGAGAGAATTTGCAGGCCGCGGCTACACCTTC.

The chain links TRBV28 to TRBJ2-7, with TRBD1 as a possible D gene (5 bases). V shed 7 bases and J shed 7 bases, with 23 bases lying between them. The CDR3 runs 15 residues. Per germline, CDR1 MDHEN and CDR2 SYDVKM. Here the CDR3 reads CASTPSGHSLWEQYF. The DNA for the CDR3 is TGTGCCAGCACCCCTTCTGGACATTCCCTTTGGGAGCAGTACTTC. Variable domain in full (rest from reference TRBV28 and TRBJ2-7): DVKVTQSSRYLVKRTGEKVFLECVQDMDHENMFWYRQDPGLGLRLIYFSYDVKMKEKGDIPEGYSVSREKKERFSLILESASTNQTSMYLCASTPSGHSLWEQYFGPGTRLTVT.

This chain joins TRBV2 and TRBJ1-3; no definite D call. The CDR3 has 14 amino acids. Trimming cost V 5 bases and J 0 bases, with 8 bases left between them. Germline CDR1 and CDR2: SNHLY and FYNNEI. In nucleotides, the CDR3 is TGTGCCAGCAGTCGAGACCGCTCTGGAAACACCATATATTTT. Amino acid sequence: CASSRDRSGNTIYF.

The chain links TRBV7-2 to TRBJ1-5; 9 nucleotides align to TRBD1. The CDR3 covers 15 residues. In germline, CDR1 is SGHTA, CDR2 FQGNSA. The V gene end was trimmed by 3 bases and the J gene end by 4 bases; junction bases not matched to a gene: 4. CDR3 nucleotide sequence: TGTGCCAGCAGCTTGACAGGGGGGGGTAATCAGCCCCAGCATTTT. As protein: CASSLTGGGNQPQHF.

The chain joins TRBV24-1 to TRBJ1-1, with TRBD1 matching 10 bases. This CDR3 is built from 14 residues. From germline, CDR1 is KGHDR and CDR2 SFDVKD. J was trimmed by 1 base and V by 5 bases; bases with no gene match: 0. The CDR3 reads CATSGTGGNTEAFF. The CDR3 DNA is TGTGCCACCAGTGGGACAGGGGGGAACACTGAAGCTTTCTTT.

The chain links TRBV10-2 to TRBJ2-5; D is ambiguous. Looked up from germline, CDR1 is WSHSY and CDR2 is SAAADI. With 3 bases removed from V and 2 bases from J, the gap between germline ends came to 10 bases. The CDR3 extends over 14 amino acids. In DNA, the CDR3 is TGCGCCAGCAGTGAAAGGGTAGGACAAGAGACCCAGTACTTC. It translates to CASSERVGQETQYF.

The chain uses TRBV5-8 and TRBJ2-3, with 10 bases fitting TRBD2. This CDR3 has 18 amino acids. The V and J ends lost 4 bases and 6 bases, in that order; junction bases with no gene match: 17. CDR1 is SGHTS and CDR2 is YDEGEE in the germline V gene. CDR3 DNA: TGTGCCAGCAGCCCGAGGACTAGCGGTGCCCACTCTTCGGATACGCAGTATTTT. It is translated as CASSPRTSGAHSSDTQYF.

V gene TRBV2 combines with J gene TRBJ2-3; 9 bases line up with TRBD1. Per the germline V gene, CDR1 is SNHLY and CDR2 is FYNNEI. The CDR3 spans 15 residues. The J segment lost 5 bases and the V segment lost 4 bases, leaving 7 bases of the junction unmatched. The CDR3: CASSVWTGVRDTQYF. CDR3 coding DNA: TGTGCCAGCAGTGTATGGACAGGGGTCAGAGATACGCAGTATTTT. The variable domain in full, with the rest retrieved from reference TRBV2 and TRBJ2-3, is EPEVTQTPSHQVTQMGQEVILRCVPISNHLYFYWYRQILGQKVEFLVSFYNNEISEKSEIFDDQFSVERPDGSNFTLKIRSTKLEDSAMYFCASSVWTGVRDTQYFGPGTRLTVL.

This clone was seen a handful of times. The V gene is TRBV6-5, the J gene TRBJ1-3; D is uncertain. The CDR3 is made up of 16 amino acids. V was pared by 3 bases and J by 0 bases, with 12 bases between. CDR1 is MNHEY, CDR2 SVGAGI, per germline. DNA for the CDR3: TGTGCCAGCAGTTATGGGAGGGCCCTCTCTGGAAACACCATATATTTT. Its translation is CASSYGRALSGNTIYF.

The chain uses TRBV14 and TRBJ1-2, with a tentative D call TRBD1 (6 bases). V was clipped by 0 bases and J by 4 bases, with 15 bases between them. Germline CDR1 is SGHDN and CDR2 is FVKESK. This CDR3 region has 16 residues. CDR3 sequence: CASSQDQGWNSYGYTF. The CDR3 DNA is TGTGCCAGCAGCCAAGATCAGGGGTGGAACAGCTATGGCTACACCTTC.